This TCR beta chain was captured in a study of beta chain features in type 1 diabetes. On the study more broadly: When patients were set against healthy donors, age, gender and cell yields were similar. Study-wide findings and caveats: For Type 1 diabetes patients, all four CD4+ subsets carried TCRB CDR3s that were moderately but significantly shorter.

Concerning this clone itself: Its target is not known.

Investigators reverse transcribed all isolated RNA, so they sequenced expressed TCRB transcripts. Libraries were prepared by immunoSEQ multiplex PCR; TCRdb keeps only in-frame clonotypes and omits some of them. The sample records some 660,000 clones, roughly 13% being singletons. Germline-derived CDR1 and CDR2 are SGHDT and YYEEEE. The CDR3 covers 13 residues. Trimming took 0 bases from V and 4 from J, leaving 6 bases between them. The sequencing sample was made of naive CD4+ T cells from blood. The receptor's source is a man in his late teens or twenties with type 1 diabetes. The chain recombines TRBV5-6 with TRBJ2-3; D is possibly TRBD2 (5 bases). CDR3 amino acids: CASSLAGSDTQYF. The DNA for the CDR3 is TGTGCCAGCAGCTTGGCGGGGTCAGATACGCAGTATTTT. The whole variable domain, filled in from reference TRBV5-6 and TRBJ2-3, reads DAGVTQSPTHLIKTRGQQVTLRCSPKSGHDTVSWYQQALGQGPQFIFQYYEEEERQRGNFPDRFSGHQFPNYSSELNVNALLLGDSALYLCASSLAGSDTQYFGPGTRLTVL.